This is a list of T cell receptor beta chains from one sample in a study of control samples from healthy donors and cancer patients. Libraries were prepared by immunoSEQ multiplex PCR; TCRdb keeps only in-frame clonotypes and omits some of them. The top ten hold roughly 5.1% of the sample, which has under 75,000 clones, approximately 85% seen once. What was sequenced was blood. Receptor source: a man aged 40-55 years in good health. CDR3s include the opening cysteine and the closing phenylalanine or tryptophan. The D gene is left open where the match is weak. Expanded clones are given a class, and other clones once, few, many or no size at all.

V	D	J	size	DNA	CDR3
TRBV27	.	TRBJ1-2	.	TGTGCCAGCAGTCCCCCGGGGGCTCCAGGCTACACCTTC	CASSPPGAPGYTF
TRBV9	.	TRBJ2-6	once	TGTGCCAGCAGCGACAGGTTCTCTGGGGCCAACGTCCTGACTTTC	CASSDRFSGANVLTF
TRBV12-3/TRBV12-4	.	TRBJ1-1	.	TGTGCCAGCAGTTTTAGTGCAGGTGAAGCTTTCTTT	CASSFSAGEAFF
TRBV6-2/TRBV6-3	TRBD1	TRBJ1-2	.	TGTGCCAGCAGCTTTCCCGGGACAGGGGATCTCTATGGCTACACCTTC	CASSFPGTGDLYGYTF
TRBV7-3	.	TRBJ2-1	.	TGTGCCAGCAGCCGGGGGTACACCTCAGCCTACAATGAGCAGTTCTTC	CASSRGYTSAYNEQFF
TRBV7-9	TRBD1	TRBJ2-5	.	TGTGCCAGCAGCTTACCCCGACAGGGGGTTGGAGAGACCCAGTACTTC	CASSLPRQGVGETQYF
TRBV18	.	TRBJ1-1	few	TGTGCCAGCTCACCACCGACCGCCGAGATGAACACTGAAGCTTTCTTT	CASSPPTAEMNTEAFF
TRBV6-5	.	TRBJ2-1	once	TGTGCCAGCAGTTACTCGGCTAGGAATGAGCAGTTCTTC	CASSYSARNEQFF
TRBV29-1	TRBD1	TRBJ1-1	.	TGCAGCGTTGGGACAGGGGACACTGAAGCTTTCTTT	CSVGTGDTEAFF
TRBV10-2	.	TRBJ2-5	.	TGCGCCAGCAGTGAGGGGAATACCTACTTC	CASSEGNTYF
TRBV6-2/TRBV6-3	.	TRBJ2-5	once	TGTGCCAGCAGTTACGACAGAGGAGAGACCCAGTACTTC	CASSYDRGETQYF
TRBV7-9	.	TRBJ1-3	.	TGTGCCAGCAGCTTCCTGAGCTCTGGAAACACCATATATTTT	CASSFLSSGNTIYF
TRBV28	.	TRBJ1-4	.	TGTGCCAGCAGTTTGTATGGGGTGGCTAATGAAAAACTGTTTTTT	CASSLYGVANEKLFF
TRBV28	.	TRBJ2-3	.	TGTGCCAGCAGGATACAGGGAAACACAGATACGCAGTATTTT	CASRIQGNTDTQYF
TRBV7-3	.	TRBJ2-5	few	TGTGCCAGCAGCTTAGCGGGATATCAAGAGACCCAGTACTTC	CASSLAGYQETQYF
TRBV29-1	TRBD1	TRBJ2-7	.	TGCAGCGTTCAGGACAGGGGCCGAAGTTATTCCTACGAGCAGTACTTC	CSVQDRGRSYSYEQYF
TRBV28	TRBD2	TRBJ2-7	medium-sized	TGTGCCAGCAGTTCGAAAATGCCGACTAGCGGGACTGTTTACGAGCAGTACTTC	CASSSKMPTSGTVYEQYF
TRBV30	.	TRBJ2-7	.	TGTGCCTGGAGTCTACGGATGTACGAGCAGTACTTC	CAWSLRMYEQYF
TRBV28	.	TRBJ2-5	.	TGTGCCAGCAGGGGGGCGTCTGGTACGGAGACCCAGTACTTC	CASRGASGTETQYF
TRBV2	TRBD1	TRBJ1-4	.	TGTGCCAGCACCGAAGACAGGGCGGGTGAAAAACTGTTTTTT	CASTEDRAGEKLFF
TRBV9	TRBD1	TRBJ1-2	.	TGTGCCAGCAGCAGTAGGACAGGAAACTATGGCTACACCTTC	CASSSRTGNYGYTF
TRBV28	.	TRBJ1-2	once	TGTGCCAGCCACTCGGAATCTGGTTATAAAGCTAACTATGGCTACACCTTC	CASHSESGYKANYGYTF
TRBV7-2	.	TRBJ2-7	.	TGTGCCAGCAGCTTCGGGCAGCTCGTGGGGGAGCAGTACTTC	CASSFGQLVGEQYF
TRBV7-3	TRBD2	TRBJ2-3	.	TGTGCCAGCAGCCCGACTAGCGGGAGCGGCACAGATACGCAGTATTTT	CASSPTSGSGTDTQYF
TRBV24-1	.	TRBJ1-5	.	TGTGCCACCAGTGGGGGAGGGTTCAATCAGCCCCAGCATTTT	CATSGGGFNQPQHF
TRBV7-8	TRBD1	TRBJ2-5	.	TGTGCCAGCAGCTTAGTGCTGCCGGGACAGGGTCAGACCCAGTACTTC	CASSLVLPGQGQTQYF
TRBV6-2/TRBV6-3	.	TRBJ1-2	.	TGTGCCAGCAGTTACTCTAGGACAGCTTATGGCTACACCTTC	CASSYSRTAYGYTF
TRBV11-1	.	TRBJ2-5	.	TGTGCCAGCAGCTCCCCCCCAATCCAAGAGACCCAGTACTTC	CASSSPPIQETQYF
TRBV6-5	.	TRBJ1-1	.	TGTGCCAGCAGTTACGCGTACGGGCAAGCTTTCTTT	CASSYAYGQAFF
TRBV9	.	TRBJ2-1	.	TGTGCCAGCAGCGTAGTAGACAGCGACAATGAGCAGTTCTTC	CASSVVDSDNEQFF
TRBV19	.	TRBJ2-5	.	TGTGCCAGTAGCCCCCCAGGAGTTCAAGAGACCCAGTACTTC	CASSPPGVQETQYF
TRBV5-6	TRBD2	TRBJ2-2	.	TGTGCCAGCAGCACCCTGGGGGTAGCGGGGAACACCGGGGAGCTGTTTTTT	CASSTLGVAGNTGELFF
TRBV2	TRBD1	TRBJ2-5	.	TGTGCCAGCAGTGAAAGTATGGGACAGGTATATGGGGAGACCCAGTACTTC	CASSESMGQVYGETQYF